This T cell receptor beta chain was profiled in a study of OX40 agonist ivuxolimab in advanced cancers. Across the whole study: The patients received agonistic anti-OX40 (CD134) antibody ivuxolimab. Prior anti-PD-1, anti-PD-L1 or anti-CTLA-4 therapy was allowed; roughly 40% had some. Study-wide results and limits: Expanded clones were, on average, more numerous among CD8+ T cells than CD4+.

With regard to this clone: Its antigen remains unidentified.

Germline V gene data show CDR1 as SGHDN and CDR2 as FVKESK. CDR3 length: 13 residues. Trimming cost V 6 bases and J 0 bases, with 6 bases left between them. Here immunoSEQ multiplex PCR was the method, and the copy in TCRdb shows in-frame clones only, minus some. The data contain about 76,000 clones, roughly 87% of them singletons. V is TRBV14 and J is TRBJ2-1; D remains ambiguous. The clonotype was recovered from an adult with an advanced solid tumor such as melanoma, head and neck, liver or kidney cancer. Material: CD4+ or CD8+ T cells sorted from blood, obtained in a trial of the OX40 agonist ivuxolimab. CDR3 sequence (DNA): TGTGCCAGCAGTCAGAGCTCCTACAATGAGCAGTTCTTC. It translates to CASSQSSYNEQFF.